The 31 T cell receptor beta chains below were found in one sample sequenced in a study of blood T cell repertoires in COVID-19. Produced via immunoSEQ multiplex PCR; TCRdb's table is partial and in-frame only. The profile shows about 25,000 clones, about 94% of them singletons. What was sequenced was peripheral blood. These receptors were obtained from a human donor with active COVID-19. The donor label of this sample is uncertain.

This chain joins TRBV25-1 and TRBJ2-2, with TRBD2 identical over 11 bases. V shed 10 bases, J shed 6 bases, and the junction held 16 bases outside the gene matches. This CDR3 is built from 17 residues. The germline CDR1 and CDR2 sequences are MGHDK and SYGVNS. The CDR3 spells CATGGGSGRESAGELFF. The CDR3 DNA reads TGTGCCACAGGGGGGGGTAGCGGGAGGGAGAGCGCCGGGGAGCTGTTTTTT.

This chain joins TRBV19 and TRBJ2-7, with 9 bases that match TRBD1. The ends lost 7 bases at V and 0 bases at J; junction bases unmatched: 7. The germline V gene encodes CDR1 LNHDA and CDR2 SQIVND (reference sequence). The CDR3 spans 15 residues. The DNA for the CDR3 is TGTGCCAGTACCGCCGGGACAGGGATCTCCTACGAGCAGTACTTC. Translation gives CASTAGTGISYEQYF. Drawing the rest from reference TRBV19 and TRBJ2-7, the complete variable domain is DGGITQSPKYLFRKEGQNVTLSCEQNLNHDAMYWYRQDPGQGLRLIYYSQIVNDFQKGDIAEGYSVSREKKESFPLTVTSAQKNPTAFYLCASTAGTGISYEQYFGPGTRLTVT.

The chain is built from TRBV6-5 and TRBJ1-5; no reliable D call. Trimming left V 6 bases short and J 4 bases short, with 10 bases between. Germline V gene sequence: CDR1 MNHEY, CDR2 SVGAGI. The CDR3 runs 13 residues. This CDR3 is CASSPNGNQPQHF. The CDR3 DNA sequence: TGTGCCAGCAGCCCCAACGGGAATCAGCCCCAGCATTTT.

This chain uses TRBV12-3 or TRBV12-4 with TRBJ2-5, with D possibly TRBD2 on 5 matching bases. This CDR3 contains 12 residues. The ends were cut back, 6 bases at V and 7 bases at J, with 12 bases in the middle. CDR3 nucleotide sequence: TGTGCCAGCAGAGGGAGCCAGGCGACCCAGTACTTC. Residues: CASRGSQATQYF.

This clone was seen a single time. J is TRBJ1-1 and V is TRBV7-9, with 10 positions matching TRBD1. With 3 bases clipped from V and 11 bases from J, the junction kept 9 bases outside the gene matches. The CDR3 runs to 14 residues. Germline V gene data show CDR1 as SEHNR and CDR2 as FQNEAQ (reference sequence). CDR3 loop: CASSLTGGASPAFF. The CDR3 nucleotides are TGTGCCAGCAGCTTGACAGGGGGCGCTTCTCCGGCTTTCTTT. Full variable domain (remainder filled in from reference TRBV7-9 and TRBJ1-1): DTGVSQNPRHKITKRGQNVTFRCDPISEHNRLYWYRQTLGQGPEFLTYFQNEAQLEKSRLLSDRFSAERPKGSFSTLEIQRTEQGDSAMYLCASSLTGGASPAFFGQGTRLTVV.

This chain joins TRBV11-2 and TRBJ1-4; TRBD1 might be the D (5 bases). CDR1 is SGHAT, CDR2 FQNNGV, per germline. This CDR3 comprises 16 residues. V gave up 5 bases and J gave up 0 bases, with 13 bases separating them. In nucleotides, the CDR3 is TGTGCCAGCAGCCGCAGGCGGGGGTCAACTAATGAAAAACTGTTTTTT. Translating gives CASSRRRGSTNEKLFF.

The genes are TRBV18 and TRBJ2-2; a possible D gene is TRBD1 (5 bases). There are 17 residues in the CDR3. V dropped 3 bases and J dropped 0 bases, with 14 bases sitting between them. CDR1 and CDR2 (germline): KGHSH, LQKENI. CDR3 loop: CASSPTSFRANTGELFF. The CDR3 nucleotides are TGTGCCAGCTCACCTACCTCGTTCAGGGCGAACACCGGGGAGCTGTTTTTT. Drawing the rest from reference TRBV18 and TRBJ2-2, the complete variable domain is NAGVMQNPRHLVRRRGQEARLRCSPMKGHSHVYWYRQLPEEGLKFMVYLQKENIIDESGMPKERFSAEFPKEGPSILRIQQVVRGDSAAYFCASSPTSFRANTGELFFGEGSRLTVL.

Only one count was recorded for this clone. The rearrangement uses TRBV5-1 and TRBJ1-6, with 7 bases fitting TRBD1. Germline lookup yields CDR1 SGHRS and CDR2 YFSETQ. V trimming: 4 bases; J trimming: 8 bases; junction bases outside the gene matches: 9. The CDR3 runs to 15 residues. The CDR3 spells CASSQGDSRDSPLHF. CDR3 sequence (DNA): TGCGCCAGCAGCCAAGGGGACAGTCGGGATTCACCCCTCCACTTT.

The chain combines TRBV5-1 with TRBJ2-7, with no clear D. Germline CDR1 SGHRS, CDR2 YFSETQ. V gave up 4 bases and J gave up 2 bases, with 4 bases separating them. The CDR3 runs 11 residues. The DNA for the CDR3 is TGCGCCAGCAGCGAGACCTACGAGCAGTACTTC. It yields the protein CASSETYEQYF.

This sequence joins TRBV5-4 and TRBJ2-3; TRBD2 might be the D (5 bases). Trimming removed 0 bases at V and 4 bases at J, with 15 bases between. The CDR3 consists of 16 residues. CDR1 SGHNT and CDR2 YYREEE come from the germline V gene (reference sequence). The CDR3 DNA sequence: TGTGCCAGCAGCTTGGATGGTACTGGAGGCGCAGATACGCAGTATTTT. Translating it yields CASSLDGTGGADTQYF.

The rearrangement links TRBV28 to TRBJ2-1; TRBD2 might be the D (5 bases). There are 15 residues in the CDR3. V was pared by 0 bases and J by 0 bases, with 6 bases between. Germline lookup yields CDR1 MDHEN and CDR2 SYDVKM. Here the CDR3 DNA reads TGTGCCAGCAGTTTATGGGAGGACTCCTACAATGAGCAGTTCTTC. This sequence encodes CASSLWEDSYNEQFF.

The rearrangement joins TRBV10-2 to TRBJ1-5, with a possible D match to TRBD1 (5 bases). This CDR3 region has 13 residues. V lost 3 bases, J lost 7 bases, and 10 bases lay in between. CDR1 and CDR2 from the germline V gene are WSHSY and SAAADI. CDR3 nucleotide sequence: TGCGCCAGCAGTGAAGACAGAGGACAGCCCCAGCATTTT. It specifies CASSEDRGQPQHF.

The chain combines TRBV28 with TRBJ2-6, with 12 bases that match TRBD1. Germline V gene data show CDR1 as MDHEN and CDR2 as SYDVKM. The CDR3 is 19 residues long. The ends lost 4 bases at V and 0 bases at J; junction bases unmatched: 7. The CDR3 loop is CASSSGTGGPFSGANVLTF. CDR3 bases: TGTGCCAGCAGTTCGGGGACAGGGGGCCCCTTCTCTGGGGCCAACGTCCTGACTTTC.

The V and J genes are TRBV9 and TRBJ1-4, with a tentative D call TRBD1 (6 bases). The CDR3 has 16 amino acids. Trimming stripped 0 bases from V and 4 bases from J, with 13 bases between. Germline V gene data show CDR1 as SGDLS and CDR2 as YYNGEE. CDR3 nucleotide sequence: TGTGCCAGCAGCGTAGCGATTGACAGGAATAATGAAAAACTGTTTTTT. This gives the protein CASSVAIDRNNEKLFF. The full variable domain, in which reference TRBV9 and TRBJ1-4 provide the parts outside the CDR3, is DSGVTQTPKHLITATGQRVTLRCSPRSGDLSVYWYQQSLDQGLQFLIQYYNGEERAKGNILERFSAQQFPDLHSELNLSSLELGDSALYFCASSVAIDRNNEKLFFGSGTQLSVL.

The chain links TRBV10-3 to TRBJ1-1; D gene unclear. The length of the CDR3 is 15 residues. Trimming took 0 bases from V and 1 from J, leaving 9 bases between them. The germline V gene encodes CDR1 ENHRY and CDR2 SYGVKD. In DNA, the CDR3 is TGTGCCATCAGTGAGTCAAGTGCAGGGAACACTGAAGCTTTCTTT. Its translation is CAISESSAGNTEAFF.

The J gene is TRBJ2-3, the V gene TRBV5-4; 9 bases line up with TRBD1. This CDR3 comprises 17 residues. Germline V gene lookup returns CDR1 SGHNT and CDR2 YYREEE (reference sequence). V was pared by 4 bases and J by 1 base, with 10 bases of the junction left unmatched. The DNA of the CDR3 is TGTGCCAGCAGCCATTCCACAGGGGGCATGGGCACAGATACGCAGTATTTT. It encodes CASSHSTGGMGTDTQYF.

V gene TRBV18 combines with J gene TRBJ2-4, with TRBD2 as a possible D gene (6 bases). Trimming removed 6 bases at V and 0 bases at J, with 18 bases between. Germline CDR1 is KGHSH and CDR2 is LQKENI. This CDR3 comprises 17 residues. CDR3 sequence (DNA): TGTGCCAGCTCCATCGGCGGAGTAGCGGAAGCCAAAAACATTCAGTACTTC. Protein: CASSIGGVAEAKNIQYF.

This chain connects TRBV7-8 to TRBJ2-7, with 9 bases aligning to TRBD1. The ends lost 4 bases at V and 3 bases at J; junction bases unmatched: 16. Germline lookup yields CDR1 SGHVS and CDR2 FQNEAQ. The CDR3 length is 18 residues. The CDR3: CASSSFRPPGTGIYEQYF. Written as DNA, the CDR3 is TGTGCCAGCAGCTCTTTTCGCCCGCCCGGGACAGGGATCTACGAGCAGTACTTC.

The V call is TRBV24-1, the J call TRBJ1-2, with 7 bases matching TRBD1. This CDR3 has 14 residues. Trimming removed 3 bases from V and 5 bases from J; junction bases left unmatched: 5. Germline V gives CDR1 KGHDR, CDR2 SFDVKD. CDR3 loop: CATSDRQGHYGYTF. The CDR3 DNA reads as TGTGCCACCAGTGATCGACAGGGTCATTATGGCTACACCTTC.

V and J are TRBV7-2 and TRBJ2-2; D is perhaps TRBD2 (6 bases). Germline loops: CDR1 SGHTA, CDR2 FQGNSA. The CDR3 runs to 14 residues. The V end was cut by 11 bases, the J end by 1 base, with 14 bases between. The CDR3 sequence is CALGRGVNTGELFF. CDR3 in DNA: TGTGCCCTGGGGCGGGGAGTGAACACCGGGGAGCTGTTTTTT.

CDR3 protein: CASSARYNQPQHF. Here the CDR3 DNA reads TGTGCCAGCAGCGCGAGGTATAATCAGCCCCAGCATTTT. This sequence joins TRBV7-2 and TRBJ1-5; D is ambiguous. CDR3 length equals 13 residues. From germline, CDR1 is SGHTA and CDR2 FQGNSA. V lost 5 bases, J lost 4 bases, and 9 bases lay in between.

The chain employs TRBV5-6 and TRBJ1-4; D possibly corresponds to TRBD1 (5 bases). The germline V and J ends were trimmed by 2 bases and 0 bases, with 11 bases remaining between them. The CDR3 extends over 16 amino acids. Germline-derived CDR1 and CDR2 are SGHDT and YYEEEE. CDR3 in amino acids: CASSFPRGPTNEKLFF. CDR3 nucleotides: TGTGCCAGCAGCTTCCCTAGGGGCCCAACTAATGAAAAACTGTTTTTT.

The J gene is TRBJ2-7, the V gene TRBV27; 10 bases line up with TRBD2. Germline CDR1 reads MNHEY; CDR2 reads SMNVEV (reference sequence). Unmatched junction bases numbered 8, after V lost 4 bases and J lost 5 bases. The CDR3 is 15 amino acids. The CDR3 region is CASSSPSGSTHEQYF. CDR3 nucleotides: TGTGCCAGCAGTTCGCCTAGCGGGAGTACCCACGAGCAGTACTTC.

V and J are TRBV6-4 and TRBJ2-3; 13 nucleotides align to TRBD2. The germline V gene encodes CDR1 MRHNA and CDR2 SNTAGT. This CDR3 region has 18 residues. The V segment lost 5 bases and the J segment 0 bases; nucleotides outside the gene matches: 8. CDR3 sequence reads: CASSPRTSGGASTDTQYF. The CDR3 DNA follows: TGTGCCAGCAGTCCGAGGACTAGCGGGGGAGCTAGCACAGATACGCAGTATTTT.

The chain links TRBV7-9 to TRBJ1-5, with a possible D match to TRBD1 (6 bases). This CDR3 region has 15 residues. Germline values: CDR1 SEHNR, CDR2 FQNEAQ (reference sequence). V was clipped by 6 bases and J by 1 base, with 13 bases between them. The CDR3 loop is CASSPGRGSNQPQHF. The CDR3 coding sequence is TGTGCCAGCAGTCCAGGGAGGGGGAGCAATCAGCCCCAGCATTTT.

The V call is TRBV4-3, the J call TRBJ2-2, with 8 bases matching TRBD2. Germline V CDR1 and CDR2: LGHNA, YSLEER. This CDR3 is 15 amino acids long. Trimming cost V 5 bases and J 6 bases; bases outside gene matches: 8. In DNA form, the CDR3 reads TGCGCCAGCAGCGACGATCAAGCGGGAGCCGGGGAGCTGTTTTTT. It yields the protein CASSDDQAGAGELFF.

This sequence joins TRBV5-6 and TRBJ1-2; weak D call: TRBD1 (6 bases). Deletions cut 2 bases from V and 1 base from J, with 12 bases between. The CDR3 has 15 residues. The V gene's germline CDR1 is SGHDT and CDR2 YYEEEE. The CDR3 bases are TGTGCCAGCAGCTTACAAGGACAGCTTAACTATGGCTACACCTTC. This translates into CASSLQGQLNYGYTF.

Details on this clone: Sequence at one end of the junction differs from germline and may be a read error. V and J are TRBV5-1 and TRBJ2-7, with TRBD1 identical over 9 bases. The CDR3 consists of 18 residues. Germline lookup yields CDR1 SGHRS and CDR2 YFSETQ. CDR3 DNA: TGCGCCAGCAACTTGGGGGGTGGCCGGGACAGGGTGTCCTACGAGCAGTACTTC. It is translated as CASNLGGGRDRVSYEQYF.

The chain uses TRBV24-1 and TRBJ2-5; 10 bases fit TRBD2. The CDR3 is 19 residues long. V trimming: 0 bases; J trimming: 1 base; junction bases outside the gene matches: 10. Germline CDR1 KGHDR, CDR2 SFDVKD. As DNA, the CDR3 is TGTGCCACCAGTGATTTGGTTCCCCTAGCGGGAGCCGGCCAAGAGACCCAGTACTTC. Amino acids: CATSDLVPLAGAGQETQYF.

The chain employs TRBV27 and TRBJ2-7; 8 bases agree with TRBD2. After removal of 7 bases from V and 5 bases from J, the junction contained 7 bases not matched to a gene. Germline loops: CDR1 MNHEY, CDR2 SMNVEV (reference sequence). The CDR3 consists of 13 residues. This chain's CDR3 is CASKVTGGNEQYF. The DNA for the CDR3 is TGTGCCAGCAAGGTTACGGGGGGGAACGAGCAGTACTTC.

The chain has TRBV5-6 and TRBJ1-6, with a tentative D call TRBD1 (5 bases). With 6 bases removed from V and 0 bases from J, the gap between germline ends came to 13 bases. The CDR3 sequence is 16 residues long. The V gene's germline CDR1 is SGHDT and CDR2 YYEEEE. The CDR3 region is CASTWRGSSYNSPLHF. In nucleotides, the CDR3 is TGTGCCAGCACTTGGCGGGGGAGCTCCTATAATTCACCCCTCCACTTT. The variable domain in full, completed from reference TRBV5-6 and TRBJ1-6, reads DAGVTQSPTHLIKTRGQQVTLRCSPKSGHDTVSWYQQALGQGPQFIFQYYEEEERQRGNFPDRFSGHQFPNYSSELNVNALLLGDSALYLCASTWRGSSYNSPLHFGNGTRLTVT.